The next 8 T cell receptor beta chains were all read from a single sample in a study of T-cell memory formation after mild COVID-19. TCRdb redid the calling of the 5' RACE reads with MiXCR, one entry per CDR3 protein. The data show fewer than 300,000 distinct CDR3 sequences, under 20% seen once. The material sequenced was PBMCs or a T cell subset sorted from them (not recorded which). The receptor set was obtained from a man younger than 30 who had mild COVID-19 (a few samples of this study predate the infection). Cell type and time point are not known.

This clonotype was seen ten or more times. This rearrangement joins TRBV5-5 to TRBJ2-1, with D perhaps matching TRBD1 or TRBD2 (5 bases each). V gave up 2 bases and J gave up 4 bases, with 13 bases separating them. This CDR3 has 15 residues. Germline V gene lookup returns CDR1 SGHKS and CDR2 YYEKEE (reference sequence). Here the CDR3 DNA reads TGTGCCAGCAGCTTCGCCCCGGGACCATACAATGAGCAGTTCTTC. Protein sequence: CASSFAPGPYNEQFF.

This clonotype has ten or more counts. The V gene is TRBV5-1, the J gene TRBJ2-2, with D uncertain. The CDR3 extends over 13 amino acids. CDR1 is SGHRS, CDR2 YFSETQ, per germline. Deletions cut 0 bases from V and 3 bases from J, with 3 bases between. This CDR3 reads CASSLGHTGELFF. CDR3 DNA sequence: TGCGCCAGCAGCTTGGGACACACCGGGGAGCTGTTTTTT.

The V and J genes are TRBV6-1 and TRBJ2-3, with 7 nucleotides matching TRBD1. V gave up 5 bases and J gave up 6 bases; unmatched junction bases: 8. Looked up from germline, CDR1 is MNHNS and CDR2 is SASEGT. This CDR3 is 14 amino acids long. Written as DNA, the CDR3 is TGTGCCAGCAGTCAGACAGGGCCTTGGGATACGCAGTATTTT. This sequence encodes CASSQTGPWDTQYF.

In its sample, this clonotype was seen a few times. CDR3: CASSDRGDYNEQFF. CDR3 DNA: TGTGCCAGCAGTGACAGGGGGGATTACAATGAGCAGTTCTTC. The J gene is TRBJ2-1, the V gene TRBV6-4; D tentatively fits TRBD1 or TRBD2 (6 bases each). CDR1 and CDR2 from the germline V gene are MRHNA and SNTAGT. V lost 2 bases to trimming and J lost 4 bases, with 9 bases between them. The CDR3 sequence is 14 residues long.

The chain has TRBV27 and TRBJ1-1; tentative D call: TRBD1 (5 bases). The CDR3 spans 13 residues. V lost 5 bases and J 4 bases, leaving 11 bases between the germline ends. Germline CDR1 MNHEY, CDR2 SMNVEV (reference sequence). CDR3 protein: CASSTGPATEAFF. CDR3 bases: TGTGCCAGCAGTACAGGACCTGCCACTGAAGCTTTCTTT.

This chain joins TRBV7-9 and TRBJ2-5; D is perhaps TRBD1 or TRBD2 (5 bases each). Between the trimmed V and J ends, which lost 1 base and 4 bases, there was a span of 13 bases. The CDR3 extends over 15 amino acids. Germline V gene data show CDR1 as SEHNR and CDR2 as FQNEAQ (reference sequence). CDR3 nucleotide sequence: TGTGCCAGCAGCTTAGTCGGGGACCCCGGAGAGACCCAGTACTTC. It is translated as CASSLVGDPGETQYF.

This clonotype has just a few counts. V gene TRBV12-3 or TRBV12-4 combines with J gene TRBJ1-1; D uncertain. The CDR3 has 13 amino acids. V lost 7 bases, J lost 5 bases, and 14 bases lay in between. The CDR3 DNA reads as TGTGCCAGCATCCAACTGCCGGGAACTGAAGCTTTCTTT. Translating it yields CASIQLPGTEAFF.

V and J are TRBV20-1 and TRBJ2-3; weak D call: TRBD2 (8 bases). Between the trimmed V and J ends, which lost 0 bases and 1 base, there was a span of 14 bases. This CDR3 is built from 16 residues. Germline assignment: CDR1 DFQATT and CDR2 SNEGSKA (reference sequence). CDR3 loop: CSAREGTAGGTDTQYF. For the CDR3, the DNA is TGCAGTGCTAGAGAGGGGACAGCGGGGGGCACAGATACGCAGTATTTT.